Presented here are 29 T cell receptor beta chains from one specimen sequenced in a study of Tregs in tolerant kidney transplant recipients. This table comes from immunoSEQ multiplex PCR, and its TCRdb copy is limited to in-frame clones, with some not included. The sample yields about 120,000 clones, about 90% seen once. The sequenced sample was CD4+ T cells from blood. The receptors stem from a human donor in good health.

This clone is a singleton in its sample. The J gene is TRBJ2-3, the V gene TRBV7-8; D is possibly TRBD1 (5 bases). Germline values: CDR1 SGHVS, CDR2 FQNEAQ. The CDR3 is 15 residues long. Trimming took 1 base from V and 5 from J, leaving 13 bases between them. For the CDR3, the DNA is TGTGCCAGCAGCTTAGTGGCAGGGCCGATAGATACGCAGTATTTT. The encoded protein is CASSLVAGPIDTQYF.

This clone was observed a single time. The CDR3 is CASSLEPYQETQYF. The DNA for the CDR3 is TGTGCCAGCAGCTTGGAACCGTACCAAGAGACCCAGTACTTC. V is TRBV11-2 and J is TRBJ2-5; D not certain. Germline-derived CDR1 and CDR2 are SGHAT and FQNNGV. There are 14 residues in the CDR3. Trimming left V 3 bases short and J 0 bases short, with 8 bases between.

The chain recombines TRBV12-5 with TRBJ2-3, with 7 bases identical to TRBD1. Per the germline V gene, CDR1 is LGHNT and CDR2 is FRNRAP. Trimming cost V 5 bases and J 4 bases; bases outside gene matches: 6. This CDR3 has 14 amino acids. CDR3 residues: CASGDPTGPDTQYF. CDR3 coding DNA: TGTGCTAGTGGTGATCCGACAGGGCCAGATACGCAGTATTTT.

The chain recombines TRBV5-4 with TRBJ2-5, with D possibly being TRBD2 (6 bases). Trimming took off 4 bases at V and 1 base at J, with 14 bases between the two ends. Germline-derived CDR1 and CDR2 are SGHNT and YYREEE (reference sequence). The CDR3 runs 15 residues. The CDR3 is CASSPAGGIQETQYF. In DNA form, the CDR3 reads TGTGCCAGCAGCCCGGCCGGGGGAATCCAAGAGACCCAGTACTTC.

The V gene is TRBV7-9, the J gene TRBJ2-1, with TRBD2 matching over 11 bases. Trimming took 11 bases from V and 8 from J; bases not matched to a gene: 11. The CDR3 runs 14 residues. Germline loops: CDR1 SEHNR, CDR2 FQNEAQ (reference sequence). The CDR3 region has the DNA TGTGCCCCCTTTAGCGGGGGGGCCTCGGATGAGCAGTTCTTC. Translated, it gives CAPFSGGASDEQFF.

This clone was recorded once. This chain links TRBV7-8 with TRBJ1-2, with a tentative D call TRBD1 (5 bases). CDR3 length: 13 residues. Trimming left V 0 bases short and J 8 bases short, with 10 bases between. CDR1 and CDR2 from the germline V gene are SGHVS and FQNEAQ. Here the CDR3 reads CASSLAGARGYTF. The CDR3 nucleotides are TGTGCCAGCAGCTTAGCCGGGGCTAGGGGCTACACCTTC. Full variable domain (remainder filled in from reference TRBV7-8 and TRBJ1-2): GAGVSQSPRYKVAKRGQDVALRCDPISGHVSLFWYQQALGQGPEFLTYFQNEAQLDKSGLPSDRFFAERPEGSVSTLKIQRTQQEDSAVYLCASSLAGARGYTFGSGTRLTVV.

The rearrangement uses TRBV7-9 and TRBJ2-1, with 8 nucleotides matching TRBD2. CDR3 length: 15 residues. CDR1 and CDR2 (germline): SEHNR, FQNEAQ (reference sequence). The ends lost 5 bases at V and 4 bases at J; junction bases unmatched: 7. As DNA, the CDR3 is TGTGCCAGCAGCCGAATAGCGGGACGGTACAATGAGCAGTTCTTC. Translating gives CASSRIAGRYNEQFF.

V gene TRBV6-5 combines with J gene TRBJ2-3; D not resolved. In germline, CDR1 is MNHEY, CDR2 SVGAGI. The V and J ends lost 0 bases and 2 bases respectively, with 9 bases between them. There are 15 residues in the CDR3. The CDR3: CASSYSGQPTDTQYF. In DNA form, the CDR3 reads TGTGCCAGCAGTTACTCTGGTCAGCCCACAGATACGCAGTATTTT.

The CDR3 DNA sequence: TGCGCCAGCAGCTTGGGACCTTCCGTTGGTGAGCAGTTCTTC. Its protein is CASSLGPSVGEQFF. This chain uses TRBV5-1 with TRBJ2-1; the D is unclear. The V end lost 0 bases, the J end lost 9 bases, and 13 bases lay between the germline ends. The germline gives CDR1 SGHRS, CDR2 YFSETQ. The CDR3 runs 14 residues.

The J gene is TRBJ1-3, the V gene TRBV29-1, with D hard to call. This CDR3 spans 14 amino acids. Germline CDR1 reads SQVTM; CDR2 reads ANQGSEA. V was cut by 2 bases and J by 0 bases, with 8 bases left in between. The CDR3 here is CSVEYGLSGNTIYF. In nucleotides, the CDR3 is TGCAGCGTTGAATACGGACTCTCTGGAAACACCATATATTTT.

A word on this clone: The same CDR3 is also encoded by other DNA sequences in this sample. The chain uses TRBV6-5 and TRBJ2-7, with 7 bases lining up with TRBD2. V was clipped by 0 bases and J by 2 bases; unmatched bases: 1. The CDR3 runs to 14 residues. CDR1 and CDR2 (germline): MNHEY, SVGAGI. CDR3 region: CASSYSAGAYEQYF. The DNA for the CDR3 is TGTGCCAGCAGTTACTCGGCGGGGGCCTACGAGCAGTACTTC.

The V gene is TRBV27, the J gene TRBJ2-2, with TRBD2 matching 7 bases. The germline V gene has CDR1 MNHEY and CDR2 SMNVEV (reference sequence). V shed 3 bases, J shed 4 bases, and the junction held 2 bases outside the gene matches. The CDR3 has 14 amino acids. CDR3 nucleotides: TGTGCCAGCAGTTTCCGCGGGAGCACCGGGGAGCTGTTTTTT. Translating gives CASSFRGSTGELFF.

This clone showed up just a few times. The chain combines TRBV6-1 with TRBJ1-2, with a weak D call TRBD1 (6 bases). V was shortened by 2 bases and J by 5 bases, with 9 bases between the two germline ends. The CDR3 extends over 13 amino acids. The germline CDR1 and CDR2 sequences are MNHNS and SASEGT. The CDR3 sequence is CASSERTVYGYTF. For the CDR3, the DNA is TGTGCCAGCAGTGAACGGACAGTTTATGGCTACACCTTC.

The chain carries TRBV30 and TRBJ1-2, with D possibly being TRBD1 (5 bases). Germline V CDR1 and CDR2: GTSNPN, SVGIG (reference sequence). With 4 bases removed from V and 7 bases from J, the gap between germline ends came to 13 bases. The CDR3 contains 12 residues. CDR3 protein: CAWTATVSGYTF. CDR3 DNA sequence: TGTGCCTGGACCGCGACAGTTTCTGGCTACACCTTC.

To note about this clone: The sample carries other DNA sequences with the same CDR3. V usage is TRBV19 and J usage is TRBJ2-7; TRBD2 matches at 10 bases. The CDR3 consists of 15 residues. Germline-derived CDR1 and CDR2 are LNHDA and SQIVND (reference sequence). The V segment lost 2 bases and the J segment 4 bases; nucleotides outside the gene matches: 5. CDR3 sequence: CASSIQAGGRYEQYF. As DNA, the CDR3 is TGTGCCAGTAGTATACAAGCGGGGGGGAGGTACGAGCAGTACTTC.

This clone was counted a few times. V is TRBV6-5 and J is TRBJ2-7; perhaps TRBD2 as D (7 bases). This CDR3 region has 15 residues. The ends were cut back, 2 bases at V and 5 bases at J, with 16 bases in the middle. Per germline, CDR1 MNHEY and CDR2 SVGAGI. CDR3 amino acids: CASSYLSRGAHEQYF. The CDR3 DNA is TGTGCCAGCAGTTACCTTAGCCGGGGGGCCCACGAGCAGTACTTC.

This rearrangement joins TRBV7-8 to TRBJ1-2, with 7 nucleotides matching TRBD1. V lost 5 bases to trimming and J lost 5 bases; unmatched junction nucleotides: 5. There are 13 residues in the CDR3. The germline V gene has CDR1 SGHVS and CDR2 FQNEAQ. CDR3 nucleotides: TGTGCCAGCAGCCCAGACAGGGTTTATGGCTACACCTTC. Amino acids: CASSPDRVYGYTF.

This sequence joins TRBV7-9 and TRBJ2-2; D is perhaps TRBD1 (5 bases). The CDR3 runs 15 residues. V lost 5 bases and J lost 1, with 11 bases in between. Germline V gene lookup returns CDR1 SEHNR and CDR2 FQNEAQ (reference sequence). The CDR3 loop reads CASSELGLNTGELFF. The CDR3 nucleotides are TGTGCCAGCAGCGAGCTGGGGCTGAACACCGGGGAGCTGTTTTTT.

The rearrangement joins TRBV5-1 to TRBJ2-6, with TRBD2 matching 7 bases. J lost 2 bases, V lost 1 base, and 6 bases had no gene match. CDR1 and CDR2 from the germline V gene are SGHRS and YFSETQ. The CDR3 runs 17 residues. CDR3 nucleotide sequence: TGCGCCAGCAGCTTGCAGGGAGGGGTCCCTGGGGCCAACGTCCTGACTTTC. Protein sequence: CASSLQGGVPGANVLTF.

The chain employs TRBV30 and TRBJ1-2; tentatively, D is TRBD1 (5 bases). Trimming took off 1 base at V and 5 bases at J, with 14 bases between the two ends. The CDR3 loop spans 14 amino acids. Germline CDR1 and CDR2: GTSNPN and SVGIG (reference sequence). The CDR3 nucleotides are TGTGCCTGGAGTGGGACATCCGGGCCTTATGGCTACACCTTC. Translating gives CAWSGTSGPYGYTF.

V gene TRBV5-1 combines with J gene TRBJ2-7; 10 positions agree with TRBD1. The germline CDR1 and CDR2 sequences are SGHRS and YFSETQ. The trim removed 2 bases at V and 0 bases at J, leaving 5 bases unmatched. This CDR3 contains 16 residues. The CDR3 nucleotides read TGCGCCAGCAGCTTCATGACAGGGGGCTACTCCTACGAGCAGTACTTC. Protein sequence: CASSFMTGGYSYEQYF.

CDR3 in amino acids: CASLGTDNEKLFF. The CDR3 DNA reads TGTGCCAGCCTCGGGACAGATAATGAAAAACTGTTTTTT. This rearrangement joins TRBV2 to TRBJ1-4; 7 positions agree with TRBD1. CDR3 length equals 13 residues. From germline, CDR1 is SNHLY and CDR2 FYNNEI. Losses at the gene ends were 8 bases for V and 4 bases for J; bases not matched to a gene: 4.

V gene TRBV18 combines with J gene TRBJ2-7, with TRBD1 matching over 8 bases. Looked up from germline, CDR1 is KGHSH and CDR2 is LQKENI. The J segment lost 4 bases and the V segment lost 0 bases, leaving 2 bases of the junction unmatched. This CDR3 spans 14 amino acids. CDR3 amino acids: CASSPPTGVYEQYF. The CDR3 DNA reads TGTGCCAGCTCACCACCGACAGGGGTTTACGAGCAGTACTTC.

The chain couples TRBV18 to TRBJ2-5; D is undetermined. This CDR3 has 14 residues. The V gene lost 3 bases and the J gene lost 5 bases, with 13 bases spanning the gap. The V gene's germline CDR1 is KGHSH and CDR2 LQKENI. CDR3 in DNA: TGTGCCAGCTCACCTTCGGTTATGGCGGAGACCCAGTACTTC. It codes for CASSPSVMAETQYF.

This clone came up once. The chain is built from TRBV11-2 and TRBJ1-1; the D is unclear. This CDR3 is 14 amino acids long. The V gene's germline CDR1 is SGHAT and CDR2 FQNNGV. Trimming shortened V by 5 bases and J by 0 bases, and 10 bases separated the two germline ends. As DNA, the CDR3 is TGTGCCAGCAGCCCCTCGCCTCTGAACACTGAAGCTTTCTTT. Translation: CASSPSPLNTEAFF.

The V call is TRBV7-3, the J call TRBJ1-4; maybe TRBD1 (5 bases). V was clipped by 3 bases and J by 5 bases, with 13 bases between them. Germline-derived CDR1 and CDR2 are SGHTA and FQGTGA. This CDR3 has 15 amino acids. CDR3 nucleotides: TGTGCCAGCAGCTTCGGGCAGGGAACCAATGAAAAACTGTTTTTT. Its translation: CASSFGQGTNEKLFF.

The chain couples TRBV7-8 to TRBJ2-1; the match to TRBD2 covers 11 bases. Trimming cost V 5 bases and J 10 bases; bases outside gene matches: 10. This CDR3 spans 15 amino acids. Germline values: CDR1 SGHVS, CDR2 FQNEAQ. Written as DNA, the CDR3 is TGTGCCAGCAGCCCCCGGCTAGCGGGAGGTGGGGAGCAGTTCTTC. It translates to CASSPRLAGGGEQFF.

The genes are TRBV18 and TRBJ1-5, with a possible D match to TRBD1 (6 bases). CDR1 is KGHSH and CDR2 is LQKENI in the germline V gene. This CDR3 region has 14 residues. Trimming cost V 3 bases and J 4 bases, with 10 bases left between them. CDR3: CASSPMGANQPQHF. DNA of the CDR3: TGTGCCAGCTCACCGATGGGGGCGAATCAGCCCCAGCATTTT.

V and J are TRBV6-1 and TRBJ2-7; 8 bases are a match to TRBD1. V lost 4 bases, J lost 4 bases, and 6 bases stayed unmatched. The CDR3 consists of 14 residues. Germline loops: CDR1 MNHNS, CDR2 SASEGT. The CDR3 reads CASSGQGRSYEQYF. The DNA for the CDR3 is TGTGCCAGCAGTGGACAGGGGAGGAGTTACGAGCAGTACTTC.